This T cell receptor (beta chain) was sequenced during a study of shared clonotypes between healthy human individuals. Study-wide context: Plates per donor: three CD4 naive, three CD4 memory, two CD8 naive, one CD8 memory.

Positively selected for CCR7, the CD45RO-negative cells used as naive CD8 cells excluded terminally differentiated effector memory CD45RA+ cells. Everyone who donated was a Caucasian adult who lived in Nashville, Tennessee. Produced via immunoSEQ multiplex PCR; TCRdb's table is partial and in-frame only. This repertoire shows 600,000 or so clones, roughly 95% found once; its top ten account for over 0.1%. A note on this clone: Its antigen is still unknown.

Germline CDR1 is MNHEY and CDR2 is SVGAGI. The CDR3 has 16 residues. The V and J ends lost 0 bases and 0 bases respectively, with 11 bases between them. Study-wide points: Shared clonotypes: approximately 5% naive CD4, around 3.7% naive CD8, 2% to 2.5% memory CD4, under 0.45% memory CD8.

This receptor was identified in a young woman in good health. Sequences were obtained from naive CD8+ T cells sorted from blood. The V gene is TRBV6-5, the J gene TRBJ1-1; D is undetermined. The CDR3 region has the DNA TGTGCCAGCAGTTACTCTGGGAGTACTCTGAACACTGAAGCTTTCTTT. Its translation is CASSYSGSTLNTEAFF.